This T cell receptor (beta chain) stems from a study of monozygotic twins with inflammatory bowel disease. Each sample's cDNA came from eight separate reactions. Using the 5' RACE reads, TCRdb records one entry per CDR3 protein without DNA. In total, the table holds approximately 400,000 distinct CDR3 sequences. CDR3 size: 15 residues. General observations from the study: Among twins, concordant and discordant pairs did not differ in repertoire similarity, possibly from limited power.

On this clonotype itself: Its antigen is not identified.

Each donor supplied about 2.5 ml of blood. The material sequenced was blood. The chain joins TRBV12-3 or TRBV12-4 to TRBJ2-4; TCRdb's D gene call, TRBD2, goes unchecked for lack of DNA. The TCR sequence derives from a human donor with ulcerative colitis or Crohn's disease, or a healthy co-twin of an affected twin (not recorded which). The CDR3 loop is CASSPRLAGGDIQYF.